This T cell receptor beta chain was found in a study of identical twins. On this clonotype: The antigen remains undetermined.

With template switching, a universal primer site was added, and the cDNA carried unique molecular identifiers. MiXCR, run by TCRdb on the 5' RACE reads, gives a single entry per CDR3 protein. The repertoire holds 1.5 million to 2 million distinct CDR3 sequences, with less than 35% as singletons. Regarding the study as a whole: While abundant cord blood beta clonotypes carried fewer insertions, memory repertoires showed no such pattern. Invariant MAIT and iNKT cells may have partly biased zero-insertion analyses.

Donors were all healthy Caucasians. The sequence was collected from a newborn girl in good health. Sequenced sample: cord blood.

The CDR3, as DNA: TGTGCCAGCAGTTTAGAGTATGGTGGCTACACCTTC. Translation: CASSLEYGGYTF. The chain joins TRBV28 to TRBJ1-2, with D hard to call. Germline V gives CDR1 MDHEN, CDR2 SYDVKM. V was cut by 2 bases and J by 7 bases, with 8 bases left in between. The CDR3 extends over 12 amino acids.